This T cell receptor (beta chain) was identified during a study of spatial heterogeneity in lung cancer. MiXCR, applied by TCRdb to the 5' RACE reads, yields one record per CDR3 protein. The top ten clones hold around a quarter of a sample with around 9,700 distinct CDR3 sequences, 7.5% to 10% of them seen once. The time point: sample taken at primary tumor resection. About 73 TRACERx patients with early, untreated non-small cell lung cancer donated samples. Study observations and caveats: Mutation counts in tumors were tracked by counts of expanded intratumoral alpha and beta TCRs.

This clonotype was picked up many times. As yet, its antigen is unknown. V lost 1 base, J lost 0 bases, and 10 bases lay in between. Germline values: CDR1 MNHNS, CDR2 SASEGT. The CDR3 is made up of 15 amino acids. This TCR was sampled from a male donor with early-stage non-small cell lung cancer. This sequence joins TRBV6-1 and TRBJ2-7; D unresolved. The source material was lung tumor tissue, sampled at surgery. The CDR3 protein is CASSEGVSLSYEQYF. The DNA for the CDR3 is TGTGCCAGCAGTGAAGGGGTTAGCCTCTCCTACGAGCAGTACTTC.